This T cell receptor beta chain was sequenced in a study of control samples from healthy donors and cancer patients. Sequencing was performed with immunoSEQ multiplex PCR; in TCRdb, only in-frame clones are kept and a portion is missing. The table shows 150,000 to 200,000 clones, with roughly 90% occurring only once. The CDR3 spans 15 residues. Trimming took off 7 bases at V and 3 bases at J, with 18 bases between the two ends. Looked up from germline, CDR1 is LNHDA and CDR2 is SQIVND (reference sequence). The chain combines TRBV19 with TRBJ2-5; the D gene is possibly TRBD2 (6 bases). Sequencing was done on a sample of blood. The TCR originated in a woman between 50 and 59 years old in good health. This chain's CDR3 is CASKPFGGLKETQYF. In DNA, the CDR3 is TGTGCCAGTAAACCTTTTGGGGGGTTAAAAGAGACCCAGTACTTC. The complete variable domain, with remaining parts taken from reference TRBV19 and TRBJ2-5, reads DGGITQSPKYLFRKEGQNVTLSCEQNLNHDAMYWYRQDPGQGLRLIYYSQIVNDFQKGDIAEGYSVSREKKESFPLTVTSAQKNPTAFYLCASKPFGGLKETQYFGPGTRLLVL.